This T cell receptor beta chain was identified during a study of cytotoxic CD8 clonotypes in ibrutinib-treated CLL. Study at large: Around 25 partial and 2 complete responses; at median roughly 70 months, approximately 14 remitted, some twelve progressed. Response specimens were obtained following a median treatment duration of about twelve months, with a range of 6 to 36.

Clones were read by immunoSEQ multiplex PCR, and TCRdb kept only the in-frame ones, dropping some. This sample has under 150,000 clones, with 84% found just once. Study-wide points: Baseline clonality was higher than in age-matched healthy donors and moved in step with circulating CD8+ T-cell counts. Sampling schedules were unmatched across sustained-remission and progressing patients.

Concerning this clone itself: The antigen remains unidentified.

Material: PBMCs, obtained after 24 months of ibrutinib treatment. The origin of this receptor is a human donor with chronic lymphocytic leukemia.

DNA of the CDR3: TGTGCCAGCAGTGAATATGGGACAGTTCGGTATGGCTACACCTTC. It yields the protein CASSEYGTVRYGYTF. This rearrangement joins TRBV6-1 to TRBJ1-2; 7 bases align to TRBD1. The J segment lost 5 bases and the V segment lost 2 bases, leaving 8 bases of the junction unmatched. This CDR3 region has 15 residues. Per the germline V gene, CDR1 is MNHNS and CDR2 is SASEGT.